The T cell receptor beta chain described here comes from a study of regulatory T cells in long-lasting Graves disease. General study results and limits: Newly diagnosed patients shared 966 public clonotypes; persistent patients shared approximately 2,700.

For this clonotype: The antigen remains undetermined. A much bigger clone sits one base away, suggesting this may be a read error.

CDR3 length equals 13 residues. Looked up from germline, CDR1 is KGHSH and CDR2 is LQKENI. The time point was: newly diagnosed GD, antithyroid drugs for less than 3 months. There was RNA extracted from PBMCs, and the TCR library was made from it. Per American Thyroid Association guidelines, Graves' disease was diagnosed. From an endocrinology department in Xi'an, China, came the patients. According to the study, TCR beta libraries were built with iRepertoire HTBI primers and CDR3-region Arm-PCR. TCRdb reanalysed the multiplex PCR reads using MiXCR and keeps one entry per CDR3 protein. Seen here are about 460,000 distinct CDR3 sequences, 14% observed once, and the top ten hold around a sixth. These data were also filed under a second study, of T cells in Graves' hyperthyroidism and ophthalmopathy.

This receptor was taken from a woman between 45 and 65 years old with Graves disease. The sample consisted of peripheral blood mononuclear cells (PBMCs), taken at new diagnosis, from a patient treated with antithyroid drugs. J is TRBJ2-3 and V is TRBV18; D not resolved. This CDR3 is CAGSPPAKDTQYF. For the CDR3, the DNA is TGTGCCGGCTCACCACCGGCAAAGGATACGCAGTATTTT.